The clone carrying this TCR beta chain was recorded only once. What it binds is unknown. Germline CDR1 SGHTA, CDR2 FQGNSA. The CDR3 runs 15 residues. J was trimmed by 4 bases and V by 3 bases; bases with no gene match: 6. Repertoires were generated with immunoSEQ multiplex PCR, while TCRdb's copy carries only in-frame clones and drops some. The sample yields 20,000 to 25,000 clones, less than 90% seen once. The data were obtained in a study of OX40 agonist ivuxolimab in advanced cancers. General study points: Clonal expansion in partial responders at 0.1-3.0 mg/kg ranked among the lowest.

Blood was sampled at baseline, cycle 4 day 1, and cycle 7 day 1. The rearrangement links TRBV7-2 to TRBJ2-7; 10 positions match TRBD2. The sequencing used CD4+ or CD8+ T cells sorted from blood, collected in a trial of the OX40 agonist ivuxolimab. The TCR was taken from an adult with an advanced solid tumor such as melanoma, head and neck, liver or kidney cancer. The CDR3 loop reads CASSFLAGAAYEQYF. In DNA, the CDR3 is TGTGCCAGCAGCTTTCTAGCGGGAGCAGCTTACGAGCAGTACTTC.